What follows are 15 T cell receptor beta chains derived from one specimen sequenced in a study of beta chain features in type 1 diabetes. The investigators reverse transcribed all of the isolated RNA, so they sequenced expressed TCRB transcripts. The protocol was immunoSEQ multiplex PCR, while the TCRdb copy is restricted to in-frame clones and leaves out a portion. Here the sample spans around 500,000 clones, around 28% being singletons. Sequenced: naive CD4+ T cells from blood. The receptors here all came from a young man in good health.

As for this clone: Other DNA variants within this sample encode the same CDR3. V is TRBV28 and J is TRBJ2-7, with D hard to call. Trimming pared 2 bases from V and 4 bases from J, leaving 6 bases between. Germline V gene lookup returns CDR1 MDHEN and CDR2 SYDVKM. This CDR3 has 12 amino acids. For the CDR3, the DNA is TGTGCCAGCAGTTTACAGTTGTACGAGCAGTACTTC. Translating gives CASSLQLYEQYF.

The chain is built from TRBV5-1 and TRBJ2-1, with D possibly being TRBD1 or TRBD2 (5 bases each). Trimming took off 1 base at V and 2 bases at J, with 13 bases between the two ends. This CDR3 is 16 amino acids long. Germline V lookup: CDR1 SGHRS, CDR2 YFSETQ. The CDR3 here is CASSLRRDLTYNEQFF. DNA of the CDR3: TGCGCCAGCAGCTTGCGCCGGGACCTGACCTACAATGAGCAGTTCTTC.

This clone was picked up a small number of times. The J gene is TRBJ2-7, the V gene TRBV5-1, with D maybe TRBD1 (6 bases). Per the germline V gene, CDR1 is SGHRS and CDR2 is YFSETQ. Deletions cut 0 bases from V and 4 bases from J, with 17 bases between. The CDR3 is made up of 16 amino acids. CDR3 coding DNA: TGCGCCAGCAGCTTGGCCGTGTCGCAGGGGAGTTACGAGCAGTACTTC. Residues: CASSLAVSQGSYEQYF.

V is TRBV7-2 and J is TRBJ2-7; a possible D gene is TRBD1 (6 bases). The CDR3 runs 15 residues. V lost 5 bases and J lost 4, with 18 bases in between. Germline CDR1 reads SGHTA; CDR2 reads FQGNSA. CDR3 loop: CASSPEVGAFYEQYF. CDR3 sequence (DNA): TGTGCCAGCAGCCCCGAGGTGGGGGCGTTTTACGAGCAGTACTTC.

The rearrangement links TRBV25-1 to TRBJ2-7; 12 nucleotides agree with TRBD2. V trimming: 4 bases; J trimming: 3 bases; junction bases outside the gene matches: 7. The CDR3 loop spans 16 amino acids. Germline-derived CDR1 and CDR2 are MGHDK and SYGVNS. CDR3 sequence: CASSGAPLAGGYEQYF. CDR3 DNA: TGTGCCAGCAGTGGTGCGCCACTAGCGGGAGGCTACGAGCAGTACTTC.

In its sample, this clone was seen a few times. The chain joins TRBV25-1 to TRBJ2-5; 7 bases agree with TRBD1. This CDR3 contains 13 residues. With 5 bases clipped from V and 5 bases from J, the junction kept 5 bases outside the gene matches. The V gene's germline CDR1 is MGHDK and CDR2 SYGVNS. In nucleotides, the CDR3 is TGTGCCAGCAGTAACAGGGGTTCGGAGACCCAGTACTTC. It is translated as CASSNRGSETQYF.

V is TRBV25-1 and J is TRBJ2-1, with 9 bases matching TRBD1. J lost 6 bases, V lost 6 bases, and 3 bases had no gene match. CDR1 MGHDK and CDR2 SYGVNS come from the germline V gene. The CDR3 loop spans 13 amino acids. In DNA form, the CDR3 reads TGTGCCAGCAGCGGGACAGGGCCCAATGAGCAGTTCTTC. It is translated as CASSGTGPNEQFF.

In its sample, this clone was seen a few times. The genes are TRBV7-2 and TRBJ2-2; D could derive from TRBD1 or TRBD2 (5 bases each). V dropped 0 bases and J dropped 6 bases, with 14 bases sitting between them. Germline V gene sequence: CDR1 SGHTA, CDR2 FQGNSA. CDR3 size: 16 residues. The CDR3 DNA sequence: TGTGCCAGCAGCTTAGCGCCCGGGACCGTCGCCGGGGAGCTGTTTTTT. Its protein is CASSLAPGTVAGELFF.

The rearrangement joins TRBV27 to TRBJ2-5; TRBD2 agrees at 11 bases. Germline assignment: CDR1 MNHEY and CDR2 SMNVEV (reference sequence). V was pared by 3 bases and J by 4 bases, with 13 bases of the junction left unmatched. The CDR3 has 18 amino acids. CDR3 in amino acids: CASSFFASGRIVGETQYF. CDR3 nucleotides: TGTGCCAGCAGTTTTTTCGCTAGCGGGAGGATTGTCGGAGAGACCCAGTACTTC.

The chain couples TRBV10-3 to TRBJ1-1, with a weak D call TRBD1 (5 bases). Trimming cost V 4 bases and J 8 bases, with 8 bases left between them. The germline V gene encodes CDR1 ENHRY and CDR2 SYGVKD. The CDR3 covers 11 residues. The CDR3 DNA sequence: TGTGCCATCAGTGCTGACAGAGAAGCTTTCTTT. This translates into CAISADREAFF.

The chain carries TRBV14 and TRBJ2-1, with D perhaps matching TRBD1 or TRBD2 (5 bases each). There are 13 residues in the CDR3. Germline V gene sequence: CDR1 SGHDN, CDR2 FVKESK. V lost 5 bases and J lost 11, with 16 bases in between. CDR3 sequence (DNA): TGTGCCAGCAGCGGGGCTAGCCACCAACAGCAGTTCTTC. Translation gives CASSGASHQQQFF.

The chain recombines TRBV29-1 with TRBJ1-1; D is undetermined. V gave up 1 base and J gave up 5 bases, with 11 bases separating them. The CDR3 is 13 amino acids. Germline lookup yields CDR1 SQVTM and CDR2 ANQGSEA. CDR3: CSVEGRGVTEAFF. In DNA form, the CDR3 reads TGCAGCGTTGAAGGACGTGGGGTAACTGAAGCTTTCTTT.

This CDR3 is CASSSRDGGLGGYTF. Written as DNA, the CDR3 is TGTGCCAGCAGCAGCCGGGACGGAGGCCTGGGTGGCTACACCTTC. V gene TRBV7-9 combines with J gene TRBJ1-2, with D possibly matching TRBD1 (5 bases). CDR3 length: 15 amino acids. Trimming shortened V by 5 bases and J by 7 bases, and 20 bases separated the two germline ends. Germline assignment: CDR1 SEHNR and CDR2 FQNEAQ (reference sequence).

This chain joins TRBV19 and TRBJ1-5; D perhaps matches TRBD1 (6 bases). This CDR3 comprises 13 residues. From germline, CDR1 is LNHDA and CDR2 SQIVND (reference sequence). Trimming cost V 8 bases and J 7 bases, with 15 bases left between them. The CDR3 sequence is CASAKDRRQPQHF. CDR3 sequence (DNA): TGTGCCAGTGCCAAGGACAGACGGCAGCCCCAGCATTTT.

This chain links TRBV30 with TRBJ2-5; D perhaps matches TRBD2 (6 bases). Germline lookup yields CDR1 GTSNPN and CDR2 SVGIG (reference sequence). The CDR3 has 15 residues. The V end lost 1 base, the J end lost 1 base, and 13 bases lay between the germline ends. This CDR3 is CAWSAPAGPQETQYF. The CDR3, as DNA: TGTGCCTGGAGTGCGCCCGCGGGGCCCCAAGAGACCCAGTACTTC.